These 18 T cell receptor beta chains came from one sample sequenced in a study of regulatory T cells in long-lasting Graves disease. CDR3 regions were amplified by Arm-PCR using iRepertoire HTBI primers to build TCR beta libraries. Each CDR3 protein gets one entry after TCRdb re-called the multiplex PCR reads with MiXCR. The sample includes 350,000 to 550,000 distinct CDR3 sequences, approximately 14% of them seen just once. Time point denoted: newly diagnosed GD, antithyroid drugs for less than 3 months. The authors made the TCR library using RNA they extracted from PBMCs. These sequences were also reported in another study, on T cells in Graves' hyperthyroidism and ophthalmopathy.

The material sequenced was peripheral blood mononuclear cells (PBMCs), taken at new diagnosis, from a patient treated with antithyroid drugs. Receptors were obtained from a woman between 45 and 65 years old with Graves disease.

The table lists this clonotype with many counts. The V and J genes are TRBV27 and TRBJ2-5; possibly TRBD1 for D (6 bases). This CDR3 is 17 amino acids long. Trimming shortened V by 0 bases and J by 5 bases, and 19 bases separated the two germline ends. CDR1 is MNHEY and CDR2 is SMNVEV in the germline V gene (reference sequence). The CDR3 DNA follows: TGTGCCAGCAGTTTATCGATCCGGGGCAGGGGTAGGGAGACCCAGTACTTC. This gives the protein CASSLSIRGRGRETQYF.

V is TRBV20-1 and J is TRBJ2-7; possibly TRBD1 or TRBD2 for D (5 bases each). V lost 1 base, J lost 0 bases, and 16 bases lay in between. This CDR3 comprises 16 residues. Germline V gene sequence: CDR1 DFQATT, CDR2 SNEGSKA (reference sequence). CDR3 in amino acids: CSARVYSRESSYEQYF. The CDR3 DNA follows: TGCAGTGCTAGAGTGTATAGCAGGGAGAGCTCCTACGAGCAGTACTTC.

Notes on this clonotype: Given a far larger clone just one base away, this is likely a sequencing read error. The final CDR3 position lacks the conserved phenylalanine or tryptophan, pointing to a likely read error. The DNA is omitted, as the CDR3 cannot be located on it reliably, and the CDR3 follows TCRdb's listing. This chain uses TRBV11-2 with TRBJ2-3; the D segment call TRBD1 is taken from the table without a DNA check. The V gene's germline CDR1 is SGHAT and CDR2 FQNNGV. Ends included, the CDR3 has 14 residues. CDR3 protein: CASSLGQGSETQYL.

This clonotype turned up a few times. The chain carries TRBV27 and TRBJ1-2, with D hard to call. Germline-derived CDR1 and CDR2 are MNHEY and SMNVEV (reference sequence). CDR3 length: 13 amino acids. The V end was cut by 5 bases, the J end by 4 bases, with 11 bases between. The CDR3 spells CASSVSSVYGYTF. The CDR3 nucleotides are TGTGCCAGCAGTGTTAGTTCAGTCTATGGCTACACCTTC.

This chain connects TRBV20-1 to TRBJ1-1; D is unresolved. There are 14 residues in the CDR3. Germline V gives CDR1 DFQATT, CDR2 SNEGSKA (reference sequence). V lost 0 bases to trimming and J lost 1 base, with 9 bases between them. CDR3 residues: CSARDLAKNTEAFF. In DNA form, the CDR3 reads TGCAGTGCTAGAGATCTGGCAAAGAACACTGAAGCTTTCTTT.

The chain joins TRBV4-1 to TRBJ2-3; D unresolved. CDR3 length: 11 residues. CDR1 is MGHRA and CDR2 is YSYEKL in the germline V gene. Trimming pared 0 bases from V and 7 bases from J, leaving 2 bases between. This CDR3 is CASSQDYTQYF. The CDR3 region has the DNA TGCGCCAGCAGCCAAGATTATACGCAGTATTTT.

This clonotype occurred many times. The rearrangement uses TRBV11-2 and TRBJ2-3; 11 positions agree with TRBD2. There are 18 residues in the CDR3. V trimming: 1 base; J trimming: 5 bases; junction bases outside the gene matches: 11. Germline V lookup: CDR1 SGHAT, CDR2 FQNNGV. This chain's CDR3 is CASSLVGLAGGPRDTQYF. Here the CDR3 DNA reads TGTGCCAGCAGCTTAGTGGGGCTAGCGGGAGGACCAAGAGATACGCAGTATTTT.

This clonotype has just a few counts. V gene TRBV5-1 combines with J gene TRBJ2-7; the match to TRBD2 covers 10 bases. There are 16 residues in the CDR3. V dropped 3 bases and J dropped 2; count of bases not matched to a gene: 8. From germline, CDR1 is SGHRS and CDR2 YFSETQ. The CDR3 reads CASSWAGTSDTYEQYF. The CDR3 DNA reads TGCGCCAGCAGCTGGGCGGGGACTAGCGACACCTACGAGCAGTACTTC.

There are a few counts of this clonotype. The J gene is TRBJ2-2, the V gene TRBV6-2 or TRBV6-3, with 13 bases identical to TRBD2. Per germline, CDR1 MNHEY and CDR2 SVGEGT. With V trimmed by 2 bases and J by 2 bases, 5 bases remained unmatched. This CDR3 spans 18 amino acids. The CDR3 sequence: CASSYPGTSGINTGELFF. CDR3 nucleotides: TGTGCCAGCAGTTACCCCGGGACTAGCGGGATCAACACCGGGGAGCTGTTTTTT.

The chain recombines TRBV6-9 with TRBJ2-2, with TRBD2 as a possible D gene (6 bases). The CDR3 has 19 residues. CDR1 is MNHGY, CDR2 SVAAGI, per germline. V was shortened by 3 bases and J by 2 bases, with 22 bases between the two germline ends. This CDR3 reads CASSYPAGTVLPNTGELFF. The CDR3 nucleotides read TGTGCCAGCAGTTACCCTGCCGGGACTGTCCTCCCTAACACCGGGGAGCTGTTTTTT.

This clonotype was detected only a few times. The chain employs TRBV12-3 or TRBV12-4 and TRBJ1-6, with a possible D match to TRBD1 (6 bases). The CDR3 totals 13 residues. Trimming took 6 bases from V and 9 from J, leaving 12 bases between them. In DNA form, the CDR3 reads TGTGCCAGCAGCCCGGGGGGCACTTCACCCCTCCACTTT. As protein: CASSPGGTSPLHF.

This clonotype was found a few times. The V gene is TRBV20-1, the J gene TRBJ2-4, with D possibly being TRBD2 (6 bases). CDR3 length: 13 amino acids. V lost 2 bases and J 6 bases, leaving 11 bases between the germline ends. Germline assignment: CDR1 DFQATT and CDR2 SNEGSKA (reference sequence). The CDR3 protein is CSARQTSLNIQYF. CDR3 DNA sequence: TGCAGTGCTAGACAGACTAGTTTAAACATTCAGTACTTC.

This clonotype was seen at least ten times. The chain carries TRBV11-2 and TRBJ2-2; D is unclear. V lost 1 base to trimming and J lost 6 bases, with 6 bases between them. The CDR3 consists of 13 residues. CDR1 and CDR2 from the germline V gene are SGHAT and FQNNGV. The CDR3 nucleotides are TGTGCCAGCAGCTTAGGTGACGCCGGGGAGCTGTTTTTT. Translation: CASSLGDAGELFF.

As regards this clonotype: One junction end does not reproduce the germline sequence, and a read error may be involved. The chain carries TRBV7-9 and TRBJ2-7; 12 bases fit TRBD2. The length of the CDR3 is 15 residues. Germline assignment: CDR1 SEHNR and CDR2 FQNEAQ (reference sequence). CDR3: CASSPRTSGNYKQYF. The DNA of the CDR3 is TGTGCCAGCAGCCCTCGGACTAGCGGGAACTACAAGCAGTACTTC. Full variable domain (missing parts from reference TRBV7-9 and TRBJ2-7): DTGVSQNPRHKITKRGQNVTFRCDPISEHNRLYWYRQTLGQGPEFLTYFQNEAQLEKSRLLSDRFSAERPKGSFSTLEIQRTEQGDSAMYLCASSPRTSGNYKQYFGPGTRLTVT.

In this sample, this clonotype turned up a few times. The chain carries TRBV10-3 and TRBJ2-3; TRBD2 aligns across 11 bases. The CDR3 totals 16 residues. Germline V gives CDR1 ENHRY, CDR2 SYGVKD. V gave up 4 bases and J gave up 0 bases; unmatched junction bases: 3. The CDR3 here is CAISGIAGGSTDTQYF. DNA of the CDR3: TGTGCCATCAGTGGAATAGCGGGAGGGAGCACAGATACGCAGTATTTT.

The chain has TRBV3-1 and TRBJ2-2; 16 nucleotides align to TRBD2. Germline CDR1 LGHDT, CDR2 YNNKEL (reference sequence). The V and J ends lost 6 bases and 7 bases, in that order; junction bases with no gene match: 2. CDR3 length: 15 amino acids. CDR3 DNA sequence: TGTGCCAGCAGTGGGACTAGCGGGAGGGTCGGGGAGCTGTTTTTT. It yields the protein CASSGTSGRVGELFF.

This clonotype was seen more than once but under ten times. V and J are TRBV5-4 and TRBJ2-1; TRBD2 matches at 8 bases. Germline V gene data show CDR1 as SGHNT and CDR2 as YYREEE (reference sequence). There are 17 residues in the CDR3. J was trimmed by 4 bases and V by 0 bases; bases with no gene match: 9. DNA of the CDR3: TGTGCCAGCAGCTTGGCCCTACGAAGCGGGAGTTACAATGAGCAGTTCTTC. Translation: CASSLALRSGSYNEQFF. Full variable domain (remainder filled in from reference TRBV5-4 and TRBJ2-1): ETGVTQSPTHLIKTRGQQVTLRCSSQSGHNTVSWYQQALGQGPQFIFQYYREEENGRGNFPPRFSGLQFPNYSSELNVNALELDDSALYLCASSLALRSGSYNEQFFGPGTRLTVL.

The chain carries TRBV3-1 and TRBJ2-5; the D gene is possibly TRBD1 (5 bases). Trimming removed 1 base at V and 3 bases at J, with 12 bases between. Germline-derived CDR1 and CDR2 are LGHDT and YNNKEL (reference sequence). The CDR3 covers 15 residues. The DNA of the CDR3 is TGTGCCAGCAGCCAAGGGAAAGACAGAAAAGAGACCCAGTACTTC. Encoded protein: CASSQGKDRKETQYF.